The 15 T cell receptor beta chains below were found in one sample sequenced in a study of shared clonotypes between healthy human individuals. This table comes from immunoSEQ multiplex PCR, and its TCRdb copy is limited to in-frame clones, with some not included. Of approximately 640,000 clones in the sample, roughly 87% were seen once. Source material: memory CD8+ T cells from PBMCs. Subset specified: CD45RO+ cells pooled with CCR7-negative TemRA cells. These receptors all come from a man aged 18 to 30 in good health. Some clones in this sample may be carry-over from other donors' samples.

The chain carries TRBV28 and TRBJ2-1, with a tentative D call TRBD2 (7 bases). This CDR3 region has 16 residues. The V gene's germline CDR1 is MDHEN and CDR2 SYDVKM. V dropped 8 bases and J dropped 4 bases, with 21 bases sitting between them. As DNA, the CDR3 is TGTGCCAGCCAACCCCTCGGGGGGACAAGGTACAATGAGCAGTTCTTC. Its translation: CASQPLGGTRYNEQFF.

The rearrangement joins TRBV27 to TRBJ2-7; D might be TRBD1 (6 bases). The germline V gene encodes CDR1 MNHEY and CDR2 SMNVEV (reference sequence). The germline V and J ends were trimmed by 2 bases and 2 bases, with 13 bases remaining between them. The CDR3 spans 15 residues. For the CDR3, the DNA is TGTGCCAGCAGTTTAGGGGCCCAGGGGACCTACGAGCAGTACTTC. This encodes CASSLGAQGTYEQYF.

This chain links TRBV27 with TRBJ2-1; the match to TRBD2 covers 9 bases. Germline values: CDR1 MNHEY, CDR2 SMNVEV (reference sequence). After removal of 5 bases from V and 0 bases from J, the junction contained 5 bases not matched to a gene. The CDR3 is made up of 16 amino acids. The CDR3 DNA follows: TGTGCCAGCAGTATCCTAGCGGGGTCCTCCTACAATGAGCAGTTCTTC. Protein sequence: CASSILAGSSYNEQFF.

The rearrangement uses TRBV19 and TRBJ2-3; perhaps TRBD2 as D (7 bases). V was shortened by 2 bases and J by 6 bases, with 21 bases between the two germline ends. CDR1 and CDR2 (germline): LNHDA, SQIVND (reference sequence). The CDR3 length is 17 residues. The CDR3: CASSISGGGSRLDTQYF. In DNA, the CDR3 is TGTGCCAGTAGTATATCGGGGGGCGGGAGTCGGCTGGATACGCAGTATTTT. Looking up the rest from reference TRBV19 and TRBJ2-3 gives the full variable domain: DGGITQSPKYLFRKEGQNVTLSCEQNLNHDAMYWYRQDPGQGLRLIYYSQIVNDFQKGDIAEGYSVSREKKESFPLTVTSAQKNPTAFYLCASSISGGGSRLDTQYFGPGTRLTVL.

The J gene is TRBJ2-3, the V gene TRBV9; 9 nucleotides line up with TRBD2. CDR3 length: 14 residues. Germline V gene sequence: CDR1 SGDLS, CDR2 YYNGEE. V was clipped by 4 bases and J by 6 bases; unmatched bases: 6. The CDR3 bases are TGTGCCAGCAGCTCCCGGGCGGGGGGGGATACGCAGTATTTT. Amino acid sequence: CASSSRAGGDTQYF.

The V and J genes are TRBV28 and TRBJ1-5; no clear D gene. CDR1 and CDR2 (germline): MDHEN, SYDVKM. This CDR3 comprises 15 residues. V shed 5 bases and J shed 0 bases, with 11 bases lying between them. The CDR3: CASSPYRNSNQPQHF. The CDR3 bases are TGTGCCAGCAGTCCATACAGAAATAGCAATCAGCCCCAGCATTTT.

The J gene is TRBJ2-3, the V gene TRBV4-3, with 7 bases fitting TRBD2. This CDR3 is built from 18 residues. The V gene end was trimmed by 0 bases and the J gene end by 0 bases; junction bases not matched to a gene: 9. The germline CDR1 and CDR2 sequences are LGHNA and YSLEER. CDR3 sequence reads: CASSQDHMASGSTDTQYF. CDR3 bases: TGCGCCAGCAGCCAAGATCATATGGCTAGCGGAAGCACAGATACGCAGTATTTT.

The rearrangement joins TRBV5-1 to TRBJ1-5; TRBD1 matches at 10 bases. The V gene's germline CDR1 is SGHRS and CDR2 YFSETQ. This CDR3 spans 15 amino acids. V gave up 4 bases and J gave up 5 bases; unmatched junction bases: 6. CDR3 bases: TGCGCCAGCAGCCCCGACAGGGGGCGGGATCAGCCCCAGCATTTT. Translated: CASSPDRGRDQPQHF.

The chain employs TRBV5-6 and TRBJ1-1, with D maybe TRBD1 (5 bases). Per the germline V gene, CDR1 is SGHDT and CDR2 is YYEEEE. There are 17 residues in the CDR3. V lost 1 base and J lost 5, with 21 bases in between. The CDR3 reads CASSLRRQGDWYTEAFF. The CDR3, as DNA: TGTGCCAGCAGCTTGCGTCGCCAGGGAGATTGGTATACTGAAGCTTTCTTT.

The chain carries TRBV28 and TRBJ1-5; D may be TRBD1 (6 bases). The CDR3 runs to 13 residues. CDR1 and CDR2 from the germline V gene are MDHEN and SYDVKM. The germline V and J ends were trimmed by 2 bases and 7 bases, with 9 bases remaining between them. Written as DNA, the CDR3 is TGTGCCAGCAGTTTAGGGGGCTGGCAGCCCCAGCATTTT. As protein: CASSLGGWQPQHF.

A remark on this clone: At one boundary the junction diverges from the germline segment, which might be a read error. The gene calls are TRBV19 and TRBJ2-7; D not certain. The CDR3 totals 12 residues. CDR1 is LNHDA, CDR2 SQIVND, per germline (reference sequence). In nucleotides, the CDR3 is TGTGCCAGTAGTGTAGACGGCTACGAGCAGTACTTC. Its protein product is CASSVDGYEQYF.

The gene calls are TRBV7-9 and TRBJ2-5; D unresolved. V was cut by 5 bases and J by 0 bases, with 7 bases left in between. Germline CDR1 SEHNR, CDR2 FQNEAQ (reference sequence). CDR3 length: 13 amino acids. The CDR3 here is CASSRSYQETQYF. The CDR3 DNA sequence: TGTGCCAGCAGCCGATCGTACCAAGAGACCCAGTACTTC.

The chain joins TRBV7-9 to TRBJ2-3; 9 nucleotides align to TRBD1. The ends lost 8 bases at V and 4 bases at J; junction bases unmatched: 10. The V gene's germline CDR1 is SEHNR and CDR2 FQNEAQ (reference sequence). This CDR3 contains 15 residues. CDR3 bases: TGTGCCAGCCAATACACAGGGGGCGCGGCAGATACGCAGTATTTT. Residues: CASQYTGGAADTQYF.

The chain couples TRBV28 to TRBJ1-5, with unresolved D. The CDR3 spans 11 residues. V lost 6 bases to trimming and J lost 10 bases, with 10 bases between them. Per germline, CDR1 MDHEN and CDR2 SYDVKM. The CDR3 sequence: CASSFGLPQHF. As DNA, the CDR3 is TGTGCCAGCAGCTTTGGGTTACCCCAGCATTTT.

CDR3 DNA sequence: TGTGCCAGCAGCTTGGCCGGGGCAGGAGTAAATGGCTACACCTTC. Encoded protein: CASSLAGAGVNGYTF. The genes are TRBV5-5 and TRBJ1-2, with TRBD1 as a possible D gene (5 bases). Per germline, CDR1 SGHKS and CDR2 YYEKEE (reference sequence). CDR3 length: 15 residues. V was cut by 0 bases and J by 6 bases, with 15 bases left in between. Full variable domain (outside the CDR3, taken from reference TRBV5-5 and TRBJ1-2): DAGVTQSPTHLIKTRGQQVTLRCSPISGHKSVSWYQQVLGQGPQFIFQYYEKEERGRGNFPDRFSARQFPNYSSELNVNALLLGDSALYLCASSLAGAGVNGYTFGSGTRLTVV.